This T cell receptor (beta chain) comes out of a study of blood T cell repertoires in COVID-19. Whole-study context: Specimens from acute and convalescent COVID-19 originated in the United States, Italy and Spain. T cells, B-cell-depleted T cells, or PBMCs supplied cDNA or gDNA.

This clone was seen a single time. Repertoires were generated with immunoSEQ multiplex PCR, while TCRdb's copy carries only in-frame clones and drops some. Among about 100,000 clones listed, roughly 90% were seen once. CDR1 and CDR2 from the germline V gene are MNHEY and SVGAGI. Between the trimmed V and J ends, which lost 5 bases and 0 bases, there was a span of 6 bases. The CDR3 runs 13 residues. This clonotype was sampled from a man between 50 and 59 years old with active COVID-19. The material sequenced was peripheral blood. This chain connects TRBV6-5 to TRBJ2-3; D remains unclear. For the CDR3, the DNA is TGTGCCAGCAGTAATCCTAGCACAGATACGCAGTATTTT. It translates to CASSNPSTDTQYF.